This paragraph reports one T cell receptor (beta chain). The data were taken from a study of CD8 T cells in Susac syndrome. Reverse transcription of roughly 0.45 to 1 ug RNA used random hexamers. TCRdb independently ran MiXCR on the immunoSEQ multiplex PCR reads; one entry per CDR3 protein. The profile shows 190,000 or so distinct CDR3 sequences, nearly 95% of them singletons. The multiple sclerosis controls were treatment-naive patients, and their relapsing-remitting disease was stable or active. Trimming left V 5 bases short and J 2 bases short, with 16 bases between. Germline V gene lookup returns CDR1 SEHNR and CDR2 FQNEAQ (reference sequence). The CDR3 has 15 residues.

The receptor was isolated from a human donor with multiple sclerosis. The sample consisted of CD4+ T cells from PBMCs. The chain has TRBV7-9 and TRBJ2-7; D is perhaps TRBD2 (5 bases). The CDR3 DNA sequence: TGTGCCAGCAGCCGGGATGGTCGAGTCCCCTACGAGCAGTACTTC. Translated, it gives CASSRDGRVPYEQYF.